Here is one TCR beta chain with its context. Per the study methods: Scientists estimated how many nucleated cells there were by amplifying reference gene primers. Profiled with immunoSEQ multiplex PCR; TCRdb holds only in-frame clones, not every one. D and trimming come from the DNA, and the V and J calls and clone size come from that table. Of about 200,000 clones in the sample, roughly 80% were seen once. The germline gives CDR1 LNHDA, CDR2 SQIVND (reference sequence). CDR3 length: 15 residues. The junction had 8 bases not matched to a gene; V was cut back by 5 bases and J by 4 bases. The data were obtained in a study of blood T cell repertoires in COVID-19. Study overall: Samples representing acute and convalescent COVID-19 were sourced from the United States, Italy and Spain.

The V call is TRBV19, the J call TRBJ2-1, with TRBD2 matching over 7 bases. The receptor was derived from a man aged 60 to 75 with acute or convalescent COVID-19. Sequencing used peripheral blood. CDR3 amino acids: CASSSGSGEYNEQFF. The CDR3 bases are TGTGCCAGTAGTTCCGGCAGCGGGGAGTACAATGAGCAGTTCTTC. The complete variable domain, with remaining parts taken from reference TRBV19 and TRBJ2-1, reads DGGITQSPKYLFRKEGQNVTLSCEQNLNHDAMYWYRQDPGQGLRLIYYSQIVNDFQKGDIAEGYSVSREKKESFPLTVTSAQKNPTAFYLCASSSGSGEYNEQFFGPGTRLTVL.